The 13 T cell receptor beta chains below come from one sample, sequenced in a study of T cells in Graves' hyperthyroidism and ophthalmopathy. The TCR beta CDR3 regions underwent amplification using RNA transcripts as the source. HTBI primers drove first-round RT-PCR of the TCR CDR3. TCRdb fed the multiplex PCR reads into MiXCR, producing one record per CDR3 protein. The sample includes approximately 520,000 distinct CDR3 sequences, approximately 25% of them seen just once. Sequenced material: blood. The receptor source for this set is a woman younger than 45 with Graves' ophthalmopathy.

This clonotype was detected ten times or more. V usage is TRBV5-8 and J usage is TRBJ2-5; maybe TRBD2 (6 bases). Looked up from germline, CDR1 is SGHTS and CDR2 is YDEGEE. This CDR3 is 15 amino acids long. The V end lost 0 bases, the J end lost 2 bases, and 11 bases lay between the germline ends. The CDR3 nucleotides read TGTGCCAGCAGCTTGGGAGGCGGGGCGCAAGAGACCCAGTACTTC. Translating it yields CASSLGGGAQETQYF.

This clonotype was seen ten or more times. The V and J genes are TRBV7-2 and TRBJ2-5, with D perhaps matching TRBD2 (6 bases). Trimming removed 6 bases at V and 1 base at J, with 9 bases between. This CDR3 spans 13 amino acids. The V gene's germline CDR1 is SGHTA and CDR2 FQGNSA. Written as DNA, the CDR3 is TGTGCCAGCAGGGCCGGGAGCCAAGAGACCCAGTACTTC. Its protein is CASRAGSQETQYF.

Comment on this clonotype: One base away lies a much larger clone, so this may be a sequencing read error. This chain connects TRBV12-3 or TRBV12-4 to TRBJ2-7, with D hard to call. This CDR3 spans 15 amino acids. CDR3 DNA sequence: TGTGCCAGCAGTTTTGCAGGTTATAGCTCCTACGAGCAGGACTTC. Protein: CASSFAGYSSYEQDF.

This clonotype was recorded at least ten times. The chain joins TRBV2 to TRBJ2-7, with unresolved D. V lost 7 bases to trimming and J lost 4 bases, with 14 bases between them. Per the germline V gene, CDR1 is SNHLY and CDR2 is FYNNEI. This CDR3 spans 13 amino acids. DNA for the CDR3: TGTGCCAGCAATCAAGGGTTTAGATACGAGCAGTACTTC. It specifies CASNQGFRYEQYF.

This clonotype was counted only a few times. The V gene is TRBV20-1, the J gene TRBJ1-1; no firm D call. The germline V and J ends were trimmed by 7 bases and 3 bases, with 15 bases remaining between them. The CDR3 consists of 13 residues. In germline, CDR1 is DFQATT, CDR2 SNEGSKA (reference sequence). The CDR3 loop is CSGSEGADTEAFF. CDR3 nucleotide sequence: TGCAGTGGGAGCGAGGGCGCGGACACTGAAGCTTTCTTT.

The chain links TRBV6-1 to TRBJ2-7, with a tentative D call TRBD2 (5 bases). The CDR3 has 14 amino acids. Germline V gives CDR1 MNHNS, CDR2 SASEGT. V lost 7 bases to trimming and J lost 7 bases, with 20 bases between them. DNA of the CDR3: TGTGCCAGCACCCTGGAGCGAGGACTTGGGGAGCAGTACTTC. Translation gives CASTLERGLGEQYF.

This clonotype has a count of ten or more. This chain connects TRBV18 to TRBJ1-3; no clear D gene. The CDR3 loop spans 11 amino acids. Germline loops: CDR1 KGHSH, CDR2 LQKENI. Trimming left V 3 bases short and J 8 bases short, with 5 bases between. The CDR3 nucleotides read TGTGCCAGCTCACCTCGGGACACCATATATTTT. It encodes CASSPRDTIYF. Together with reference TRBV18 and TRBJ1-3, the CDR3 gives the full variable domain: NAGVMQNPRHLVRRRGQEARLRCSPMKGHSHVYWYRQLPEEGLKFMVYLQKENIIDESGMPKERFSAEFPKEGPSILRIQQVVRGDSAAYFCASSPRDTIYFGEGSWLTVV.

V gene TRBV20-1 combines with J gene TRBJ2-7; D may be TRBD1 (5 bases). Trimming left V 3 bases short and J 2 bases short, with 14 bases between. CDR1 is DFQATT, CDR2 SNEGSKA, per germline (reference sequence). The CDR3 contains 14 residues. The CDR3 nucleotides read TGCAGTGCTAGGGGGCGTGACAGCCCCTACGAGCAGTACTTC. Its translation: CSARGRDSPYEQYF.

The table lists this clonotype with a few counts. The chain uses TRBV5-1 and TRBJ2-1; 7 bases are a match to TRBD2. Germline CDR1 SGHRS, CDR2 YFSETQ. This CDR3 comprises 15 residues. J lost 1 base, V lost 4 bases, and 5 bases had no gene match. CDR3: CASSRDGGSYNEQFF. The DNA for the CDR3 is TGCGCCAGCAGCCGCGACGGGGGGTCCTACAATGAGCAGTTCTTC. The full variable domain, completed using reference TRBV5-1 and TRBJ2-1, is KAGVTQTPRYLIKTRGQQVTLSCSPISGHRSVSWYQQTPGQGLQFLFEYFSETQRNKGNFPGRFSGRQFSNSRSEMNVSTLELGDSALYLCASSRDGGSYNEQFFGPGTRLTVL.

This clonotype has ten or more counts. The chain is built from TRBV5-1 and TRBJ1-2; 7 nucleotides align to TRBD1. J gave up 9 bases and V 2 bases, and 13 bases lay outside the gene matches. Germline V gene sequence: CDR1 SGHRS, CDR2 YFSETQ. The CDR3 is 15 residues long. CDR3: CASSFGTGAFISYTF. CDR3 bases: TGCGCCAGCAGCTTTGGAACAGGGGCCTTTATTAGCTACACCTTC.

This clonotype was seen ten or more times. This chain connects TRBV19 to TRBJ2-5; D ambiguous. The germline V gene encodes CDR1 LNHDA and CDR2 SQIVND (reference sequence). This CDR3 region has 15 residues. Trimming removed 4 bases from V and 0 bases from J, with 12 bases in between. The CDR3, as DNA: TGTGCCAGTAGTAGGTACTCCCTCTACCAAGAGACCCAGTACTTC. Its translation is CASSRYSLYQETQYF.

This clonotype was detected ten times or more. The CDR3 bases are TGTGCCACCAGCAGACCCCTTGGGGGGCGGGAGACCCAGTACTTC. It codes for CATSRPLGGRETQYF. The chain uses TRBV15 and TRBJ2-5; perhaps D is TRBD1 or TRBD2 (6 bases each). The CDR3 totals 15 residues. V was trimmed by 2 bases and J by 5 bases, leaving 15 bases between them. Per germline, CDR1 LNHNV and CDR2 YYDKDF (reference sequence).

This clonotype was counted many times. The rearrangement uses TRBV6-5 and TRBJ2-2; possible D gene TRBD2, 6 bases. CDR3 length: 15 amino acids. Germline values: CDR1 MNHEY, CDR2 SVGAGI. V was clipped by 6 bases and J by 2 bases, with 13 bases between them. Written as DNA, the CDR3 is TGTGCCAGCAGCTACGGACTAACCAACACCGGGGAGCTGTTTTTT. It is translated as CASSYGLTNTGELFF.